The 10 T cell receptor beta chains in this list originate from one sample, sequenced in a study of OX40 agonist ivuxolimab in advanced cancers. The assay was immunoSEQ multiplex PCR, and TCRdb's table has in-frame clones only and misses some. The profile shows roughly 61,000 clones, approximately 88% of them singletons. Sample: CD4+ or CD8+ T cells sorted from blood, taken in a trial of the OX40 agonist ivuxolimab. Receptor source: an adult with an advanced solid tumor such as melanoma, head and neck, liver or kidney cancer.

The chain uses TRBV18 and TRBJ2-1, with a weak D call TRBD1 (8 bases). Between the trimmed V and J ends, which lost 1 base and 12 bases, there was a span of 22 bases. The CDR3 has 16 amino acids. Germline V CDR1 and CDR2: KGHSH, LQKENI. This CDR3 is CASSPLPTGEGLRQFF. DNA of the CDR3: TGTGCCAGCTCACCACTTCCGACAGGGGAGGGATTAAGGCAGTTCTTC.

For the CDR3, the DNA is TGTGCCAGTCGGGGAGACTACAATGAGCAGTTCTTC. This sequence encodes CASRGDYNEQFF. The chain couples TRBV6-5 to TRBJ2-1; D might be TRBD2 (5 bases). The germline V gene has CDR1 MNHEY and CDR2 SVGAGI. The CDR3 contains 12 residues. Trimming took 9 bases from V and 3 from J, leaving 9 bases between them.

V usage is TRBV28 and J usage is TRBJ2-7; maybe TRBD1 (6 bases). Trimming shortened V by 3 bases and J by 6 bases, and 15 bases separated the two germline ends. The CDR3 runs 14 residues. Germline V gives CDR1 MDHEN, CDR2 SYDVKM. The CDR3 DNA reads TGTGCCAGCAGTTTGGTGAACACAGGGTCCGAGCAGTACTTC. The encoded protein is CASSLVNTGSEQYF. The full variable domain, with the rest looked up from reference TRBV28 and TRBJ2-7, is DVKVTQSSRYLVKRTGEKVFLECVQDMDHENMFWYRQDPGLGLRLIYFSYDVKMKEKGDIPEGYSVSREKKERFSLILESASTNQTSMYLCASSLVNTGSEQYFGPGTRLTVT.

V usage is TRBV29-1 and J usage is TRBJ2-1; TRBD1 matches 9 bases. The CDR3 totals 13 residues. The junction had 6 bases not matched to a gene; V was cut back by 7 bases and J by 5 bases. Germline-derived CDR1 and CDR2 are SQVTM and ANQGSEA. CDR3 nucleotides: TGCAGCGCTGATGGACAGGGGAACAATGAGCAGTTCTTC. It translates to CSADGQGNNEQFF.

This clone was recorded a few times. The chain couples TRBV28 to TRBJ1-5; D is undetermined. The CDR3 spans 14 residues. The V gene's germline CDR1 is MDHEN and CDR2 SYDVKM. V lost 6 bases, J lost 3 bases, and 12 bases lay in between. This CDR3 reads CASSLRDSNQPQHF. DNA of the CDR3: TGTGCCAGCAGCCTCCGGGATTCCAATCAGCCCCAGCATTTT.

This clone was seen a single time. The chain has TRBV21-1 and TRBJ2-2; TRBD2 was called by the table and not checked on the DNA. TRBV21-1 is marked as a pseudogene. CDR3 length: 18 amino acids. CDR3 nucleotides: TGTGCCAGCAGCAAAGCTACCCGCGGGAGGGCCCACACCGGGGAGCTGTTTTTT. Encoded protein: CASSKATRGRAHTGELFF.

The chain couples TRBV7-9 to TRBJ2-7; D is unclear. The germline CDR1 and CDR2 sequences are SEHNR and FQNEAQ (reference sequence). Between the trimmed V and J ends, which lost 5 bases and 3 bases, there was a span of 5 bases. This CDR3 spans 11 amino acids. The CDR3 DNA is TGTGCCAGCAGCAACTACTACGAGCAGTACTTC. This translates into CASSNYYEQYF.

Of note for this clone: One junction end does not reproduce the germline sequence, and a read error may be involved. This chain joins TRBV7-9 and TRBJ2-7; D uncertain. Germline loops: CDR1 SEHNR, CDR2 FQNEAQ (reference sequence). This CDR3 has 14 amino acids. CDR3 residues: CASSLAAFVYEQYF. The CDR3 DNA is TGTGCCAGCAGTTTAGCCGCATTTGTCTACGAGCAGTACTTC.

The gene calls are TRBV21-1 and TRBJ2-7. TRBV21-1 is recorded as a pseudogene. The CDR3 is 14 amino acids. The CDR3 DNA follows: TGTGCCAGCAGCAAAGGGGTCCAAACCTACGAGCAGTACTTC. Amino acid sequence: CASSKGVQTYEQYF.

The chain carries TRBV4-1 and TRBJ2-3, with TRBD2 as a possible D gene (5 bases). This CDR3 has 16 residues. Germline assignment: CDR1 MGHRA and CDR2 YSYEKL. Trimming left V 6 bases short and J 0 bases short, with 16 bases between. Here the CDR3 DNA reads TGCGCCAGCAGTCGTACCCTTAGCGCCAGCACAGATACGCAGTATTTT. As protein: CASSRTLSASTDTQYF.